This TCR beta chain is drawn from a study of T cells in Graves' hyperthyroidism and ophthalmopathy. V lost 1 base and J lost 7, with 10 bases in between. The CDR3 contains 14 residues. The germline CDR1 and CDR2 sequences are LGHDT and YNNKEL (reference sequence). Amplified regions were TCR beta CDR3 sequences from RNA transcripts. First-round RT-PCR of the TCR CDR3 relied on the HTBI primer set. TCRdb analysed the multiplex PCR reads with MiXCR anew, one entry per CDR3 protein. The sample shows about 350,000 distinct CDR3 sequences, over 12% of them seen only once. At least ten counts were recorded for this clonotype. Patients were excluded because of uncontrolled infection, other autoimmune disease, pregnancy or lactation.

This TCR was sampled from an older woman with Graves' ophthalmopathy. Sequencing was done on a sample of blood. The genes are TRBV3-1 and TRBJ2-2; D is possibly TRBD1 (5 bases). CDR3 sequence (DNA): TGTGCCAGCAGCCAAGTGACCAGGGTCGGGGAGCTGTTTTTT. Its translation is CASSQVTRVGELFF.